The rows below give T cell receptor beta chains drawn from one sample of a study of shared clonotypes between healthy human individuals. Generated by immunoSEQ multiplex PCR, the TCRdb table keeps only in-frame clones and is missing some. The profile shows approximately 600,000 clones, around 95% of them singletons. Input material: naive CD8+ T cells sorted from blood. The receptors come from a woman in her twenties or thirties in good health. The CDR3 runs from the conserved cysteine through the conserved F or W. A D gene is named only where the DNA matches it firmly. Clone size is given for some rows only: seen once, a few or many times, or a class if the clone is expanded.

J	D	size	V	DNA	CDR3
TRBJ2-7	.	.	TRBV10-2	TGCGCCAGCAGTGGTGGAGCCTACGAGCAGTACTTC	CASSGGAYEQYF
TRBJ2-1	.	.	TRBV11-3	TGTGCCGCCCGGGGCGTAGCGGCCCTGAGCCCCTACAATGAGCAGTTCTTC	CAARGVAALSPYNEQFF
TRBJ2-7	TRBD2	.	TRBV28	TGTGCCAGCAACCCCAACCCGGGGGGATCCACCTACGAGCAGTACTTC	CASNPNPGGSTYEQYF
TRBJ2-3	TRBD2	.	TRBV4-1	TGCGCCAGCAGCCAAGCCCCGGGACTAGCGGGAGTTGGATCCTCGGCAGATACGCAGTATTTT	CASSQAPGLAGVGSSADTQYF
TRBJ2-3	.	.	TRBV19	TGTGCCAGTAGTCGGTCAGAGGGAGTCTCATCAGATACGCAGTATTTT	CASSRSEGVSSDTQYF
TRBJ1-1	.	few	TRBV6-1	TGTGCCAGCAGGAGAGGTTGGGGGGGAGAGACTGAAGCTTTCTTT	CASRRGWGGETEAFF
TRBJ2-7	TRBD2	.	TRBV27	TGTGCCAGCAGTTCAGGACTAGCGGGAGAGGAGCAGTACTTC	CASSSGLAGEEQYF
TRBJ2-7	.	.	TRBV4-1	TGCGCCAGCAGCCAAGTCCACCAGGGGTACGAGCAGTACTTC	CASSQVHQGYEQYF
TRBJ2-2	TRBD1	.	TRBV28	TGTGCCAGCACCCCCCCGGACAGGTCGAACACCGGGGAGCTGTTTTTT	CASTPPDRSNTGELFF
TRBJ1-1	.	once	TRBV10-2	TGCGCCAGTAGGTGGGGCGAACCGAACACTGAAGCTTTCTTT	CASRWGEPNTEAFF
TRBJ2-1	TRBD2	.	TRBV29-1	TGCAGCGTTGAAGGGGCTAGCGGGAGGGGCCTCTACAATGAGCAGTTCTTC	CSVEGASGRGLYNEQFF
TRBJ2-7	TRBD2	.	TRBV4-1	TGCGCCAGCAGCCAGTACCCAGCGGGAGACCCTAACATCTCCTACGAGCAGTACTTC	CASSQYPAGDPNISYEQYF
TRBJ1-1	TRBD1	.	TRBV13	TGTGCCAGCAGCTTTTGGACAGGAACTGAAGCTTTCTTT	CASSFWTGTEAFF
TRBJ1-1	.	.	TRBV5-1	TGCGCCAGCGGATGGAGGCTGGGGTCGGCTGAAGCTTTCTTT	CASGWRLGSAEAFF
TRBJ1-3	.	.	TRBV7-8	TGTGCCAGCAGCTCCCCGGTCGGGGTTGGAAACACCATATATTTT	CASSSPVGVGNTIYF
TRBJ2-6	.	.	TRBV19	TGTGCCAGTAGTTACCGACGGGGTCAGTGGACTTCTGGGGCCAACGTCCTGACTTTC	CASSYRRGQWTSGANVLTF
TRBJ2-1	.	.	TRBV7-9	TGTGCCAGCAGCTTAGCGGAAGTTACCTATGAGCAGTTCTTC	CASSLAEVTYEQFF
TRBJ2-7	.	.	TRBV5-5	TGTGCCAGTCCCCGTGGAGGGGGGGGACCCTACGAGCAGTACTTC	CASPRGGGGPYEQYF
TRBJ1-5	.	.	TRBV19	TGTGCCAGCGAGACAGCATATAGCAATCAGCCCCAGCATTTT	CASETAYSNQPQHF
TRBJ2-1	.	.	TRBV7-9	TGTGCCAGCAGCCTAAGTAACAATGAGCAGTTCTTC	CASSLSNNEQFF
TRBJ1-1	TRBD1	.	TRBV28	TGTGCCAGCAGTTTCCGATGGGACAGGGCTATGAACACTGAAGCTTTCTTT	CASSFRWDRAMNTEAFF
TRBJ1-2	.	.	TRBV19	TGTGCCAGTAGTATATTGAGTGCAGGGTACGGCTACACCTTC	CASSILSAGYGYTF
TRBJ2-3	TRBD2	once	TRBV11-1	TGTGCCAGCTGGGGACTAGCTTCAGATACGCAGTATTTT	CASWGLASDTQYF
TRBJ1-1	.	once	TRBV10-3	TGTGCCATCAGTGACAGGGTTGCCACTGAAGCTTTCTTT	CAISDRVATEAFF
TRBJ2-3	.	.	TRBV9	TGTGCCAGCAGCGTTGAAGGCCCCTCAGATACGCAGTATTTT	CASSVEGPSDTQYF
TRBJ2-1	.	.	TRBV28	TGTGCCAGCAGGTCGGCGGACCTCTCGAATGAGCAGTTCTTC	CASRSADLSNEQFF
TRBJ1-1	.	.	TRBV5-6	TGTGCCAGCAGCTTGTACCGGCAATTTGGCACTGAAGCTTTCTTT	CASSLYRQFGTEAFF
TRBJ2-2	TRBD1	.	TRBV29-1	TGCAGCGTTGAGGAGAGACAGGGGACCGGGGAGCTGTTTTTT	CSVEERQGTGELFF